Listed below are T cell receptor beta chains from one sample, sequenced in a study of blood T cell repertoires in COVID-19. Assay: immunoSEQ multiplex PCR; the TCRdb copy retains only in-frame clones and omits some. Of some 250,000 clones listed, approximately 87% are singletons. The sequenced sample was peripheral blood. Receptors were obtained from a woman in her twenties or thirties with COVID-19, enrolled during active disease. CDR3s include the opening cysteine and the closing phenylalanine or tryptophan. Fields, in order: J gene, V gene, CDR3 protein.

j_call: TRBJ2-5; v_call: TRBV10-3; cdr3_aa: CAIRYSGGAETQYF
j_call: TRBJ2-7; v_call: TRBV5-4; cdr3_aa: CASSQQGAPHEQYF
j_call: TRBJ1-5; v_call: TRBV30; cdr3_aa: CAWKKGAMGNQPQHF
j_call: TRBJ2-7; v_call: TRBV2; cdr3_aa: CASSAQGGGYEQYF
j_call: TRBJ2-2; v_call: TRBV7-6; cdr3_aa: CASSFGTGHGELFF
j_call: TRBJ1-2; v_call: TRBV27; cdr3_aa: CASSPGVGAPVGYTF
j_call: TRBJ1-1; v_call: TRBV25-1; cdr3_aa: CASNTGSTEAFF
j_call: TRBJ1-6; v_call: TRBV7-9; cdr3_aa: CASSFDRGYSPLHF
j_call: TRBJ2-7; v_call: TRBV27; cdr3_aa: CASSLGRRPYEQYF
j_call: TRBJ1-1; v_call: TRBV27; cdr3_aa: CASAGGPTLNTEAFF
j_call: TRBJ2-7; v_call: TRBV27; cdr3_aa: CASSLQTTGMDEQYF
j_call: TRBJ2-7; v_call: TRBV5-1; cdr3_aa: CASSLVTGQGGYEQYF
j_call: TRBJ2-4; v_call: TRBV3-1/TRBV3-2; cdr3_aa: CASSHKSGHGDIQYF
j_call: TRBJ2-7; v_call: TRBV21-1; cdr3_aa: CASSAGQGDVAYEQYF
j_call: TRBJ2-5; v_call: TRBV18; cdr3_aa: CASSPPYGGSQETQYF
j_call: TRBJ2-7; v_call: TRBV11-2; cdr3_aa: CATSRVDTYEQYF
j_call: TRBJ1-1; v_call: TRBV7-8; cdr3_aa: CASSLPLRGPGGNETFF
j_call: TRBJ1-2; v_call: TRBV7-6; cdr3_aa: CASSRLTTGVGPGYTF
j_call: TRBJ1-1; v_call: TRBV6-6; cdr3_aa: CASSPQGRANTEAFF
j_call: TRBJ1-2; v_call: TRBV5-1; cdr3_aa: CASSRADRADGYTF
j_call: TRBJ1-5; v_call: TRBV28; cdr3_aa: CASSSPTGANQPQHF
j_call: TRBJ1-2; v_call: TRBV2; cdr3_aa: CASSLQGAAGYTF
j_call: TRBJ2-3; v_call: TRBV30; cdr3_aa: CARAGPSGGAADTQYF
j_call: TRBJ2-5; v_call: TRBV6-5; cdr3_aa: CASSSPGSRTQYF
j_call: TRBJ1-2; v_call: TRBV4-1; cdr3_aa: CASSPQASQNGLGYTF
j_call: TRBJ1-1; v_call: TRBV6-5; cdr3_aa: CAVSPPRTGNSRAFF
j_call: TRBJ2-3; v_call: TRBV4-1; cdr3_aa: CASSQLAGGRNTQYF
j_call: TRBJ2-5; v_call: TRBV3-1/TRBV3-2; cdr3_aa: CASVPGGGETQYF
j_call: TRBJ2-7; v_call: TRBV6-1; cdr3_aa: CASSEAGSPYEQYF
j_call: TRBJ2-2; v_call: TRBV29-1; cdr3_aa: CSVGGTTSGAGGGELFF
j_call: TRBJ2-3; v_call: TRBV29-1; cdr3_aa: CSVGGGQRDTQYF
j_call: TRBJ2-2; v_call: TRBV6-2/TRBV6-3; cdr3_aa: CASSPLDSLSWGGELFF
j_call: TRBJ2-5; v_call: TRBV5-8; cdr3_aa: CASSLWTGEGTQYF
j_call: TRBJ2-1; v_call: TRBV29-1; cdr3_aa: CSVEGRGGRNEQFF
j_call: TRBJ1-6; v_call: TRBV4-1; cdr3_aa: CASSQDKVRGNSPLHF
j_call: TRBJ2-7; v_call: TRBV5-1; cdr3_aa: CASSLGGGTTYEQYF
j_call: TRBJ1-2; v_call: TRBV4-1; cdr3_aa: CASSQVPRTFPTYGYTF
j_call: TRBJ2-7; v_call: TRBV7-8; cdr3_aa: CASNELRRGGTYEQYF
j_call: TRBJ2-3; v_call: TRBV7-6; cdr3_aa: CASSPTGPLAAGTDTQYF
j_call: TRBJ1-1; v_call: TRBV11-2; cdr3_aa: CASSLDMREILNTEAFF
j_call: TRBJ1-2; v_call: TRBV30; cdr3_aa: CAWSAGHVYGYTF
j_call: TRBJ1-2; v_call: TRBV6-5; cdr3_aa: CASRRQGGYGYTF
j_call: TRBJ1-4; v_call: TRBV29-1; cdr3_aa: CSVETQAGEKLFF
j_call: TRBJ1-3; v_call: TRBV10-3; cdr3_aa: CAISEGTFSGNTIYF
j_call: TRBJ2-2; v_call: TRBV19; cdr3_aa: CATPIEDRQNTGELFF
j_call: TRBJ1-2; v_call: TRBV12-3/TRBV12-4; cdr3_aa: CASSAWTGDGYTF